A single TCR beta chain is shown here with its context. Under the authors' procedure: Scientists estimated how many nucleated cells there were by amplifying reference gene primers. The data were produced by immunoSEQ multiplex PCR, yet TCRdb's version contains in-frame clones alone and is incomplete. V, J and clone size were drawn from that table, and D and trimming were deduced from the DNA. The repertoire holds fewer than 120,000 clones, with 75% to 80% as singletons. The data derive from a study of blood T cell repertoires in COVID-19. Study-wide background: The United States, Italy and Spain supplied acute and convalescent COVID-19 samples. T cells, B-cell-depleted T cells, or PBMCs provided the cDNA or gDNA that served as material.

This TCR was recovered from a woman of 80 years or more with active or convalescent COVID-19. The specimen was peripheral blood.

CDR3 in DNA: TGTGCCAGCAAATCACAGGGGGCCCCCCAAGAGACCCAGTACTTC. It specifies CASKSQGAPQETQYF. V is TRBV2 and J is TRBJ2-5, with 9 bases that match TRBD1. The CDR3 is 15 residues long. CDR1 is SNHLY, CDR2 FYNNEI, per germline. V dropped 7 bases and J dropped 1; count of bases not matched to a gene: 7.